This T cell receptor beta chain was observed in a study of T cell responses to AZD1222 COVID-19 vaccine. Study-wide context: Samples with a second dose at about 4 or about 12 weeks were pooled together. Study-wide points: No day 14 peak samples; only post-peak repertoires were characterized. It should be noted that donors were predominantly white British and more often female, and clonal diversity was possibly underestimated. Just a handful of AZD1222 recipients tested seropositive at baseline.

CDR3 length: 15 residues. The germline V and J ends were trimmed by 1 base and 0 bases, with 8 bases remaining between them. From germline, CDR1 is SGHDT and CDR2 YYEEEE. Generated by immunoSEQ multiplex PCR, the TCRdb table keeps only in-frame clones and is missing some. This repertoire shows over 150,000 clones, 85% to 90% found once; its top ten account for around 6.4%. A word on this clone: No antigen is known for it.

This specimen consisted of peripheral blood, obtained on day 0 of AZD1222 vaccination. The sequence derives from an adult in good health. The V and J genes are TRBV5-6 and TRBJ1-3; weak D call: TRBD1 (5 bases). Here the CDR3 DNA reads TGTGCCAGCAGCTTGCTCCAGGGCTCTGGAAACACCATATATTTT. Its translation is CASSLLQGSGNTIYF.